This entry lists 32 T cell receptor beta chains sequenced from one sample in a study of control samples from healthy donors and cancer patients. Repertoires were generated with immunoSEQ multiplex PCR, while TCRdb's copy carries only in-frame clones and drops some. The repertoire holds about 83,000 clones, with around 91% as singletons. The sample consisted of blood. These receptors were collected from a man aged 50-60 years in good health.

The chain employs TRBV6-5 and TRBJ1-2; D is perhaps TRBD1 (5 bases). This CDR3 spans 11 amino acids. The ends were cut back, 10 bases at V and 5 bases at J, with 11 bases in the middle. Germline V lookup: CDR1 MNHEY, CDR2 SVGAGI. The CDR3 DNA reads TGTGCCACCCCGTGGGGGTATGGCTACACCTTC. This codes for CATPWGYGYTF.

The chain carries TRBV7-9 and TRBJ1-2; D unclear. This CDR3 spans 13 amino acids. Deletions cut 8 bases from V and 0 bases from J, with 10 bases between. Germline V CDR1 and CDR2: SEHNR, FQNEAQ (reference sequence). The DNA for the CDR3 is TGTGCCAGCGTGGACGGAGCTAACTATGGCTACACCTTC. Translated, it gives CASVDGANYGYTF.

V gene TRBV4-2 combines with J gene TRBJ1-1; D ambiguous. This CDR3 has 13 residues. V lost 0 bases to trimming and J lost 4 bases, with 6 bases between them. Looked up from germline, CDR1 is LGHNA and CDR2 is YNFKEQ. In DNA form, the CDR3 reads TGTGCCAGCAGCCAAGAATTGGGCACTGAAGCTTTCTTT. Translating it yields CASSQELGTEAFF.

In this sample, this clone turned up once. V usage is TRBV19 and J usage is TRBJ1-1; tentative D call: TRBD1 (6 bases). This CDR3 contains 12 residues. The germline CDR1 and CDR2 sequences are LNHDA and SQIVND (reference sequence). Trimming cost V 3 bases and J 7 bases, with 9 bases left between them. The CDR3 protein is CASSIRGGEAFF. The CDR3 DNA sequence: TGTGCCAGTAGTATTCGAGGGGGTGAAGCTTTCTTT.

J is TRBJ2-5 and V is TRBV2; TRBD1 agrees at 8 bases. The trim removed 6 bases at V and 1 base at J, leaving 10 bases unmatched. The CDR3 contains 16 residues. Germline V CDR1 and CDR2: SNHLY, FYNNEI. In DNA, the CDR3 is TGTGCCAGCAGCTACATGACAGGGGACCCCCAAGAGACCCAGTACTTC. As protein: CASSYMTGDPQETQYF.

This chain uses TRBV25-1 with TRBJ2-7; D is unclear. V lost 7 bases and J 6 bases, leaving 16 bases between the germline ends. CDR1 is MGHDK, CDR2 SYGVNS, per germline. The CDR3 is made up of 13 amino acids. The DNA for the CDR3 is TGTGCCAGCACCGAAGGTGCAGGTACCGAGCAGTACTTC. Translated: CASTEGAGTEQYF.

This clone was observed a single time. V is TRBV9 and J is TRBJ2-1, with 9 bases that match TRBD2. The CDR3 spans 13 residues. The V gene end was trimmed by 4 bases and the J gene end by 7 bases; junction bases not matched to a gene: 3. Per germline, CDR1 SGDLS and CDR2 YYNGEE. CDR3 residues: CASSRAGGNEQFF. The CDR3 DNA is TGTGCCAGCAGCCGGGCGGGGGGGAATGAGCAGTTCTTC.

This chain uses TRBV5-6 with TRBJ1-1; D not resolved. The CDR3 runs 14 residues. Germline V gene lookup returns CDR1 SGHDT and CDR2 YYEEEE. V shed 4 bases and J shed 0 bases, with 10 bases lying between them. As DNA, the CDR3 is TGTGCCAGCAGCCGCGATGTCATGAACACTGAAGCTTTCTTT. This sequence encodes CASSRDVMNTEAFF.

V gene TRBV7-2 combines with J gene TRBJ2-7; TRBD2 aligns across 13 bases. CDR1 is SGHTA, CDR2 FQGNSA, per germline. This CDR3 region has 17 residues. V lost 1 base and J lost 6; bases outside the gene matches: 9. For the CDR3, the DNA is TGTGCCAGCAGCTTAGGACGCTTGGGACTAGCGGGGAGCGAGCAGTACTTC. Translated: CASSLGRLGLAGSEQYF.

CDR3 sequence: CASSHGTFGADTQYF. CDR3 nucleotides: TGTGCCAGCAGTCACGGGACCTTTGGGGCAGATACGCAGTATTTT. The chain has TRBV3-1 (or the pseudogene TRBV3-2) and TRBJ2-3; D may correspond to TRBD1 or TRBD2 (5 bases each). The germline V gene has CDR1 LGHDT and CDR2 YNNKEL (reference sequence). Trimming removed 6 bases at V and 4 bases at J, with 17 bases between. This CDR3 region has 15 residues.

The rearrangement joins TRBV24-1 to TRBJ2-5; D gene ambiguous. Germline V gives CDR1 KGHDR, CDR2 SFDVKD. This CDR3 comprises 14 residues. The V and J ends lost 3 bases and 5 bases respectively, with 12 bases between them. CDR3 amino acids: CATSDGRPGETQYF. The CDR3 nucleotides are TGTGCCACCAGTGATGGACGGCCAGGCGAGACCCAGTACTTC.

J is TRBJ1-4 and V is TRBV5-1; 7 nucleotides agree with TRBD1. J was trimmed by 6 bases and V by 0 bases; bases with no gene match: 11. The CDR3 sequence is 17 residues long. Germline V gives CDR1 SGHRS, CDR2 YFSETQ. CDR3 region: CASSLGQGVGGDEKLFF. In DNA form, the CDR3 reads TGCGCCAGCAGCTTGGGGCAGGGGGTTGGCGGCGATGAAAAACTGTTTTTT.

The chain uses TRBV19 and TRBJ1-2; maybe TRBD1 (6 bases). Germline CDR1 LNHDA, CDR2 SQIVND (reference sequence). V lost 7 bases to trimming and J lost 8 bases, with 23 bases between them. The CDR3 consists of 15 residues. CDR3 nucleotide sequence: TGTGCCAGTACGCGGACAGCCCTTCGTTCGGACGGCTACACCTTC. It translates to CASTRTALRSDGYTF. The whole variable domain, remainder taken from reference TRBV19 and TRBJ1-2, is DGGITQSPKYLFRKEGQNVTLSCEQNLNHDAMYWYRQDPGQGLRLIYYSQIVNDFQKGDIAEGYSVSREKKESFPLTVTSAQKNPTAFYLCASTRTALRSDGYTFGSGTRLTVV.

This chain joins TRBV9 and TRBJ1-3, with D uncertain. This CDR3 is 13 amino acids long. The V gene's germline CDR1 is SGDLS and CDR2 YYNGEE. V gave up 2 bases and J gave up 2 bases, with 5 bases separating them. The CDR3 loop reads CASSVEAGNTIYF. The CDR3 DNA reads TGTGCCAGCAGCGTCGAAGCTGGAAACACCATATATTTT. Full variable domain (remainder filled in from reference TRBV9 and TRBJ1-3): DSGVTQTPKHLITATGQRVTLRCSPRSGDLSVYWYQQSLDQGLQFLIQYYNGEERAKGNILERFSAQQFPDLHSELNLSSLELGDSALYFCASSVEAGNTIYFGEGSWLTVV.

V gene TRBV11-2 combines with J gene TRBJ1-1; D is unclear. This CDR3 has 13 residues. Germline CDR1 is SGHAT and CDR2 is FQNNGV. Trimming took 5 bases from V and 0 from J, leaving 7 bases between them. The CDR3 bases are TGTGCCAGCAGCCCTGCAGTGAACACTGAAGCTTTCTTT. It translates to CASSPAVNTEAFF.

The CDR3 nucleotides read TGTGCCAGCAGGGGCCCCGACAGTGGGTATAGCAATCAGCCCCAGCATTTT. The encoded protein is CASRGPDSGYSNQPQHF. The chain uses TRBV2 and TRBJ1-5, with D maybe TRBD1 (5 bases). There are 17 residues in the CDR3. V lost 6 bases and J 0 bases, leaving 18 bases between the germline ends. Looked up from germline, CDR1 is SNHLY and CDR2 is FYNNEI.

V and J are TRBV3-1 (or the pseudogene TRBV3-2) and TRBJ1-5; 7 bases are shared with TRBD1. CDR1 and CDR2 from the germline V gene are LGHDT and YNNKEL (reference sequence). This CDR3 region has 16 residues. V lost 1 base and J lost 7; bases outside the gene matches: 10. The CDR3 here is CASSQGATGAEQPQHF. CDR3 nucleotides: TGTGCCAGCAGCCAAGGAGCAACAGGGGCCGAACAGCCCCAGCATTTT.

The gene calls are TRBV4-1 and TRBJ2-7; 8 bases agree with TRBD1. Germline loops: CDR1 MGHRA, CDR2 YSYEKL. The CDR3 length is 17 residues. With 0 bases clipped from V and 2 bases from J, the junction kept 9 bases outside the gene matches. The CDR3 nucleotides read TGCGCCAGCAGCCAAGAGAGGACAGGGCTTTTTCCCTACGAGCAGTACTTC. It translates to CASSQERTGLFPYEQYF.

The chain employs TRBV7-2 and TRBJ1-3; 7 positions match TRBD1. CDR1 is SGHTA and CDR2 is FQGNSA in the germline V gene. The CDR3 extends over 15 amino acids. V shed 4 bases and J 4 bases; nucleotides not matched to a gene: 7. The CDR3, as DNA: TGTGCCAGCAGCTCAGGGGGAGGGTACGGAAACACCATATATTTT. Amino acid sequence: CASSSGGGYGNTIYF.

This sequence joins TRBV6-5 and TRBJ1-1, with unresolved D. The ends were cut back, 10 bases at V and 7 bases at J, with 13 bases in the middle. The CDR3 is 11 amino acids. Germline values: CDR1 MNHEY, CDR2 SVGAGI. This chain's CDR3 is CATQNRVEAFF. The CDR3 DNA reads TGTGCCACCCAGAATAGGGTTGAAGCTTTCTTT.

This chain uses TRBV19 with TRBJ2-7, with 12 bases fitting TRBD2. Trimming cost V 5 bases and J 3 bases; bases outside gene matches: 5. Per germline, CDR1 LNHDA and CDR2 SQIVND (reference sequence). The CDR3 loop spans 15 amino acids. DNA of the CDR3: TGTGCCAGTAGTCGGACTAGCGGGGACCTCTACGAGCAGTACTTC. This gives the protein CASSRTSGDLYEQYF.

The J gene is TRBJ2-7, the V gene TRBV13, with 9 bases that match TRBD1. CDR3 length: 16 amino acids. Trimming cost V 5 bases and J 2 bases; bases outside gene matches: 10. Germline V gives CDR1 PRHDT, CDR2 FYEKMQ (reference sequence). The CDR3 region has the DNA TGTGCCAGCAGCGCAATCCCCGGGACAGGGACCTACGAGCAGTACTTC. Its translation is CASSAIPGTGTYEQYF.

CDR3 sequence (DNA): TGTGCCAGCAGCTGGGACACCGGGGAGCTGTTTTTT. Protein sequence: CASSWDTGELFF. The rearrangement joins TRBV5-6 to TRBJ2-2; D remains ambiguous. The CDR3 consists of 12 residues. Germline V lookup: CDR1 SGHDT, CDR2 YYEEEE. V gave up 3 bases and J gave up 3 bases, with 3 bases separating them.

The chain uses TRBV7-8 and TRBJ2-1; 8 bases are shared with TRBD2. The germline V gene encodes CDR1 SGHVS and CDR2 FQNEAQ. With V trimmed by 4 bases and J by 7 bases, 6 bases remained unmatched. The CDR3 consists of 14 residues. For the CDR3, the DNA is TGTGCCAGCAGCTCTAGCGGGCGAGGGAATGAGCAGTTCTTC. Its protein product is CASSSSGRGNEQFF.

The V and J genes are TRBV18 and TRBJ1-5; 7 bases match TRBD1. CDR3 length: 15 amino acids. Trimming removed 5 bases from V and 0 bases from J; junction bases left unmatched: 4. Germline V gives CDR1 KGHSH, CDR2 LQKENI. The CDR3 is CASSSGQLSNQPQHF. The CDR3 DNA follows: TGTGCCAGCTCATCGGGACAGCTTAGCAATCAGCCCCAGCATTTT. Full variable domain (missing parts from reference TRBV18 and TRBJ1-5): NAGVMQNPRHLVRRRGQEARLRCSPMKGHSHVYWYRQLPEEGLKFMVYLQKENIIDESGMPKERFSAEFPKEGPSILRIQQVVRGDSAAYFCASSSGQLSNQPQHFGDGTRLSIL.

This sequence joins TRBV2 and TRBJ1-2; no firm D call. This CDR3 comprises 15 residues. Germline CDR1 SNHLY, CDR2 FYNNEI. Trimming shortened V by 2 bases and J by 6 bases, and 16 bases separated the two germline ends. The CDR3 region has the DNA TGTGCCAGCAGTGAAATGGGCCCGAGCGTTCATGGCTACACCTTC. It yields the protein CASSEMGPSVHGYTF.

This sequence joins TRBV19 and TRBJ2-4; the match to TRBD1 covers 9 bases. V trimming: 8 bases; J trimming: 9 bases; junction bases outside the gene matches: 8. The CDR3 runs to 13 residues. Germline loops: CDR1 LNHDA, CDR2 SQIVND (reference sequence). The CDR3 spells CASSDRGNRIQYF. Here the CDR3 DNA reads TGTGCCAGTTCGGACAGGGGAAATCGCATTCAGTACTTC.

DNA of the CDR3: TGTGCCAGCAGTTTTCAGATCCGAGGGGGAGACACTGAAGCTTTCTTT. Translation gives CASSFQIRGGDTEAFF. The chain employs TRBV27 and TRBJ1-1; possibly TRBD1 for D (6 bases). The CDR3 spans 16 residues. The ends were cut back, 3 bases at V and 3 bases at J, with 17 bases in the middle. The germline V gene has CDR1 MNHEY and CDR2 SMNVEV (reference sequence).

This clone was counted once. The chain carries TRBV7-9 and TRBJ1-1; no definite D call. This CDR3 is 12 amino acids long. The germline gives CDR1 SEHNR, CDR2 FQNEAQ (reference sequence). V gave up 0 bases and J gave up 8 bases, with 7 bases separating them. The CDR3 spells CASSLASIEAFF. DNA for the CDR3: TGTGCCAGCAGCTTAGCGTCAATCGAAGCTTTCTTT. The variable domain in full, with the rest retrieved from reference TRBV7-9 and TRBJ1-1, is DTGVSQNPRHKITKRGQNVTFRCDPISEHNRLYWYRQTLGQGPEFLTYFQNEAQLEKSRLLSDRFSAERPKGSFSTLEIQRTEQGDSAMYLCASSLASIEAFFGQGTRLTVV.

CDR3 sequence: CASSLYGDRNSPLHF. In DNA, the CDR3 is TGTGCCAGCAGCTTATATGGGGACAGAAATTCACCCCTCCACTTT. The chain is built from TRBV7-9 and TRBJ1-6; 7 nucleotides line up with TRBD1. Germline assignment: CDR1 SEHNR and CDR2 FQNEAQ (reference sequence). V shed 2 bases and J 7 bases; nucleotides not matched to a gene: 5. The CDR3 covers 15 residues. Variable domain in full (rest from reference TRBV7-9 and TRBJ1-6): DTGVSQNPRHKITKRGQNVTFRCDPISEHNRLYWYRQTLGQGPEFLTYFQNEAQLEKSRLLSDRFSAERPKGSFSTLEIQRTEQGDSAMYLCASSLYGDRNSPLHFGNGTRLTVT.

The genes are TRBV3-1 (or the pseudogene TRBV3-2) and TRBJ2-6, with D perhaps matching TRBD2 (7 bases). CDR1 is LGHDT, CDR2 YNNKEL, per germline (reference sequence). The V end lost 1 base, the J end lost 4 bases, and 11 bases lay between the germline ends. The CDR3 is 16 residues long. This chain's CDR3 is CASSQGRGAGANVLTF. CDR3 in DNA: TGTGCCAGCAGCCAAGGTCGGGGGGCCGGGGCCAACGTCCTGACTTTC.

This chain links TRBV5-6 with TRBJ1-1; D is unclear. The germline CDR1 and CDR2 sequences are SGHDT and YYEEEE. CDR3 length: 15 residues. V dropped 0 bases and J dropped 4 bases, with 13 bases sitting between them. The CDR3 protein is CASSLVRVFSTEAFF. Written as DNA, the CDR3 is TGTGCCAGCAGCTTGGTCCGGGTCTTCTCCACTGAAGCTTTCTTT. The full variable domain, in which reference TRBV5-6 and TRBJ1-1 provide the parts outside the CDR3, is DAGVTQSPTHLIKTRGQQVTLRCSPKSGHDTVSWYQQALGQGPQFIFQYYEEEERQRGNFPDRFSGHQFPNYSSELNVNALLLGDSALYLCASSLVRVFSTEAFFGQGTRLTVV.